This T cell receptor (beta chain) was observed in a study of response to subunit inactivated influenza vaccine. Study outcomes and limitations: After each seasonal influenza vaccination, few new T cells are recruited, the authors suggested.

The germline V and J ends were trimmed by 7 bases and 5 bases, with 27 bases remaining between them. This CDR3 contains 18 residues. MiXCR, applied by TCRdb to the RT-PCR reads, yields one record per CDR3 protein. This sample yields 550,000 to 600,000 distinct CDR3 sequences, of which 12% are seen a single time; approximately 10% belongs to the top ten. This clonotype was counted many times. The target antigen is unknown. The gene calls are TRBV12-3 or TRBV12-4 and TRBJ2-1; D unclear. This TCR derives from a man in his fifties who received an inactivated influenza vaccine. The sequenced sample was PBMCs from blood, obtained on the day of vaccination. In nucleotides, the CDR3 is TGTGCCAGCACCATCCGGTCGGTAGCTGGCTATCAACACAATGAGCAGTTCTTC. Translation gives CASTIRSVAGYQHNEQFF.